This TCR beta chain is from a study of OX40 agonist ivuxolimab in advanced cancers. In the study overall: In this trial design, patients received ivuxolimab intravenously at 0.01 to 10 mg/kg every 2 weeks. Notes on the study in general: Mean expanded clone counts were higher in CD8+ than CD4+ T cells.

This CDR3 has 16 amino acids. Germline V CDR1 and CDR2: SGHTA, FQGNSA. V was pared by 2 bases and J by 5 bases, with 5 bases of the junction left unmatched. Assay: immunoSEQ multiplex PCR; the TCRdb copy retains only in-frame clones and omits some. This table holds 30,000 to 45,000 clones, approximately 79% found once. A note on this clone: Its cognate antigen is unknown.

The rearrangement links TRBV7-2 to TRBJ2-5; 13 positions match TRBD2. The receptor was derived from an adult with an advanced solid tumor such as melanoma, head and neck, liver or kidney cancer. Material: CD4+ or CD8+ T cells sorted from blood, obtained in a trial of the OX40 agonist ivuxolimab. This CDR3 reads CASSLTSGGAGETQYF. The CDR3 nucleotides read TGTGCCAGCAGCTTAACTAGCGGGGGGGCCGGGGAGACCCAGTACTTC.